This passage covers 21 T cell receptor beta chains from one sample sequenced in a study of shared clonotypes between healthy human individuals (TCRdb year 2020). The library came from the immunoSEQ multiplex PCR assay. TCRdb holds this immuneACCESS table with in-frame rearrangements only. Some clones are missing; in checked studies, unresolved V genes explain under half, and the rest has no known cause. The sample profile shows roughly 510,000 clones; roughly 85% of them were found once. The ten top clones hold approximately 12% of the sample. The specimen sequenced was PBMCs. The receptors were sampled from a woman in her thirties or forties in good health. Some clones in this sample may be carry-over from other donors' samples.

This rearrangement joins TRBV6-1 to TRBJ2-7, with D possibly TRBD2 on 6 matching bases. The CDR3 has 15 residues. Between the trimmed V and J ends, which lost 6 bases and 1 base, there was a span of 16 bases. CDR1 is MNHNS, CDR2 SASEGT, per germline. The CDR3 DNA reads TGTGCCAGCAGCCGAGGCGGGACGGTGTCCTACGAGCAGTACTTC. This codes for CASSRGGTVSYEQYF.

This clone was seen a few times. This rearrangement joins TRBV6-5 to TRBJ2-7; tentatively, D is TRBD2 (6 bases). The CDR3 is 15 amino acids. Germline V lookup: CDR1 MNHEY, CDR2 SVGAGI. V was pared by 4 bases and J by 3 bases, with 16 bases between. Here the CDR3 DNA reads TGTGCCAGCAGTTCCCCCTTCGGGAGAGGCTACGAGCAGTACTTC. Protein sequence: CASSSPFGRGYEQYF.

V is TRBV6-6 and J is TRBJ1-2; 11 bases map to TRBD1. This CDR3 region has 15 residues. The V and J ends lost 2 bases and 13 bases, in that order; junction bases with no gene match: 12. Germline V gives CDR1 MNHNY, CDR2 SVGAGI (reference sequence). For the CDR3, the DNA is TGTGCCAGCAGTTACCTCGGTGGGACAGGGGGTTGGTTCACCTTC. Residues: CASSYLGGTGGWFTF.

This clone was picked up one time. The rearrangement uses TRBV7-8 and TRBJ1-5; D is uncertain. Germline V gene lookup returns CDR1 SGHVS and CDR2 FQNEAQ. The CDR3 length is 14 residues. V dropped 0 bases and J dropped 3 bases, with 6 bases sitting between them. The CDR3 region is CASSLAGVNQPQHF. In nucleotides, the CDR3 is TGTGCCAGCAGCTTAGCGGGAGTCAATCAGCCCCAGCATTTT.

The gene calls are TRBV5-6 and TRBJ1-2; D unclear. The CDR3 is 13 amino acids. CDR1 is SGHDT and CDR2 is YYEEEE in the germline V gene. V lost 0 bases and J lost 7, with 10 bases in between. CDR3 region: CASSLGRFGGYTF. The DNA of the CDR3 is TGTGCCAGCAGCTTGGGCAGGTTTGGTGGCTACACCTTC.

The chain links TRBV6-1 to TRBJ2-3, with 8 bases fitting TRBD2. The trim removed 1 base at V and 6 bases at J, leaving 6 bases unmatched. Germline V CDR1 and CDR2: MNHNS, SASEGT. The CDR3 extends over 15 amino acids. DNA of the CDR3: TGTGCCAGCAGTGAAGGTAGCGGGGCAGCGGATACGCAGTATTTT. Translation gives CASSEGSGAADTQYF.

The CDR3 loop reads CASSLGVIAGGRGNEQYF. DNA for the CDR3: TGTGCCAGCAGTTTGGGGGTGATAGCGGGAGGGAGGGGGAACGAGCAGTACTTC. The chain carries TRBV27 and TRBJ2-7; TRBD2 agrees at 11 bases. J was trimmed by 5 bases and V by 3 bases; bases with no gene match: 15. The CDR3 contains 18 residues. Germline lookup yields CDR1 MNHEY and CDR2 SMNVEV (reference sequence).

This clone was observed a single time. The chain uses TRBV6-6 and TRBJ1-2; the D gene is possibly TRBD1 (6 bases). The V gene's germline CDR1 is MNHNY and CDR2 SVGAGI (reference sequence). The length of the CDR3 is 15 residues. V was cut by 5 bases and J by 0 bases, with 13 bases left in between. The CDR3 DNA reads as TGTGCCAGCAGTGCGACAGGAATAACTAACTATGGCTACACCTTC. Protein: CASSATGITNYGYTF.

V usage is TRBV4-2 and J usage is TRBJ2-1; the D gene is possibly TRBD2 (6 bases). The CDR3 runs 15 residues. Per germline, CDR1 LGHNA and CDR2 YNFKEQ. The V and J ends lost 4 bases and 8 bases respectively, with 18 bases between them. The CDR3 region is CASSLGTLTEDEQFF. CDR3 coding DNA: TGTGCCAGCAGCCTCGGGACTCTCACTGAGGATGAGCAGTTCTTC.

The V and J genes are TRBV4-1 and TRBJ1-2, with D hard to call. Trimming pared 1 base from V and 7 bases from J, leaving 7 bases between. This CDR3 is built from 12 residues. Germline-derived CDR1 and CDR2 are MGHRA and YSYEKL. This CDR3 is CASSQVNPGYTF. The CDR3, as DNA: TGCGCCAGCAGCCAAGTCAACCCTGGCTACACCTTC.

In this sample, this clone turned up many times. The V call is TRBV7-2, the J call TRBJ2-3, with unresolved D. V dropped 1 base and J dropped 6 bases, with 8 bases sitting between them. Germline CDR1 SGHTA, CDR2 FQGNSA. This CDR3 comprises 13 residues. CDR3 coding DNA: TGTGCCAGCAGCTTAGGACCGAAGGATACGCAGTATTTT. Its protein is CASSLGPKDTQYF.

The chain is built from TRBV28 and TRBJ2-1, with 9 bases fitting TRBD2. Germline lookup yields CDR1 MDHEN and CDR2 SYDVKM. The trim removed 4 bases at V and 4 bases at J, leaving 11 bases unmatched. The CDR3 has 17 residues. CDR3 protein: CASSSPQTSGFYNEQFF. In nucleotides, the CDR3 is TGTGCCAGCAGTTCACCACAGACTAGCGGATTTTACAATGAGCAGTTCTTC.

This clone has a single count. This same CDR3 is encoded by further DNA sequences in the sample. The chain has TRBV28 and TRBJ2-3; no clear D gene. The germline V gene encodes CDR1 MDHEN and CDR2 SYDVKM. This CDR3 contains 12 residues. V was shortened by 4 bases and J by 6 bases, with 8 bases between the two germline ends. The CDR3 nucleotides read TGTGCCAGCAGTTCCAACACTGATACGCAGTATTTT. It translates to CASSSNTDTQYF.

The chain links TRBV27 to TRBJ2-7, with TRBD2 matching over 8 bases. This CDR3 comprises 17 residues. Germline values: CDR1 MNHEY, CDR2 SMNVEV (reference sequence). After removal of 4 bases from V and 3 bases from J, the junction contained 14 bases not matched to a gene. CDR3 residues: CASSSGTRGPGGYEQYF. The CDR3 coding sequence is TGTGCCAGCAGTTCCGGGACTAGGGGCCCCGGAGGCTACGAGCAGTACTTC.

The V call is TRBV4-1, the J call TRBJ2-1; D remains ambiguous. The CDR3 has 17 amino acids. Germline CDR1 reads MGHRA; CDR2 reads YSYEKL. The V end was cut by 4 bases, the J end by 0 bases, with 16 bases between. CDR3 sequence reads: CASSRGLVGRSYNEQFF. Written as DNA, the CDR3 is TGCGCCAGCAGCCGCGGATTAGTCGGTCGCTCCTACAATGAGCAGTTCTTC.

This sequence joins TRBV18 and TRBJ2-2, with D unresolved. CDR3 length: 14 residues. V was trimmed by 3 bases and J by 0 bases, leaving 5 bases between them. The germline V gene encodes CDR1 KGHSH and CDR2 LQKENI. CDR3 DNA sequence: TGTGCCAGCTCACCTGTTCCGAACACCGGGGAGCTGTTTTTT. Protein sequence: CASSPVPNTGELFF. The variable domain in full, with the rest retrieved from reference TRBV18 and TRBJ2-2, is NAGVMQNPRHLVRRRGQEARLRCSPMKGHSHVYWYRQLPEEGLKFMVYLQKENIIDESGMPKERFSAEFPKEGPSILRIQQVVRGDSAAYFCASSPVPNTGELFFGEGSRLTVL.

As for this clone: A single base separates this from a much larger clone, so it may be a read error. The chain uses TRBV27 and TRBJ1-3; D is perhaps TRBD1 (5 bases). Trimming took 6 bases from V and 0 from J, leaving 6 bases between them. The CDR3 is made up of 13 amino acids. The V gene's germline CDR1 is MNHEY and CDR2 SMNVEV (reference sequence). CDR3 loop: CASRGDSGNTIYF. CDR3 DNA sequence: TGTGCCAGCAGGGGGGACTCTGGAAACACCATATATTTT.

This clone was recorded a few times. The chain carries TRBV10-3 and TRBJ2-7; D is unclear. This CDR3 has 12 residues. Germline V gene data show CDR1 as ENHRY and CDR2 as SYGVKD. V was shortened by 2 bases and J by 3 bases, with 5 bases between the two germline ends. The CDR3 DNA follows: TGTGCCATCAGTGAGGAGGACTACGAGCAGTACTTC. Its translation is CAISEEDYEQYF.

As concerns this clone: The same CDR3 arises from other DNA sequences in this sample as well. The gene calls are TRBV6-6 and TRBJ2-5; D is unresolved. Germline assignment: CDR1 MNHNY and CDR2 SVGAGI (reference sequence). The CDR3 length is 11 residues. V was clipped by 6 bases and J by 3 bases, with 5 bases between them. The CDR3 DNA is TGTGCCAGCAGCACAAAAGAGACCCAGTACTTC. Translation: CASSTKETQYF.

CDR3 bases: TGTGCCAGCAGTTACACCCCAACTAGCGAGCAGTACTTC. Encoded protein: CASSYTPTSEQYF. The V call is TRBV6-5, the J call TRBJ2-5; tentatively, D is TRBD2 (5 bases). With the DNA end fitting TRBJ2-7 better, the J assignment may be wrong. This CDR3 comprises 13 residues. Germline loops: CDR1 MNHEY, CDR2 SVGAGI.

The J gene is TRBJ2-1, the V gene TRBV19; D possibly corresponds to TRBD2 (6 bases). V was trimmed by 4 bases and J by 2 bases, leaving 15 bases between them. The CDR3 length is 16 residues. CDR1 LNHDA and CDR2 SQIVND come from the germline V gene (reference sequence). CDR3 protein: CASSKAGSFTYNEQFF. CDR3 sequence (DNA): TGTGCCAGTAGTAAGGCGGGGAGCTTTACCTACAATGAGCAGTTCTTC.